This is a list of T cell receptor beta chains from one sample in a study of cytomegalovirus exposure and HLA in healthy donors. Only in-frame clones appear in the TCRdb table, and some are missing; sequencing was by immunoSEQ multiplex PCR. The sample yields some 160,000 clones, more than 65% seen once. Material for sequencing was PBMCs. The receptors derive from a woman aged 25 to 39 in good health and CMV-seronegative. CDR3s include the opening cysteine and the closing phenylalanine or tryptophan. D genes are given only for firm matches. Size is omitted from some rows. Given values are once, few, many or a class for expanded clones.

d_call,v_call,clone_size,j_call,cdr3_aa,cdr3_nt
-,TRBV5-5,once,TRBJ2-1,CASSLGQAVNYNEQFF,TGTGCCAGCAGCTTGGGGCAGGCAGTTAACTACAATGAGCAGTTCTTC
-,TRBV7-8,-,TRBJ2-5,CASSLGPTQYF,TGTGCCAGCAGCTTAGGGCCGACCCAGTACTTC
TRBD2,TRBV19,-,TRBJ2-7,CASSLLAGGPGEQYF,TGTGCCAGTAGTCTCCTAGCGGGAGGGCCGGGCGAGCAGTACTTC
-,TRBV4-2,-,TRBJ2-5,CASSPGGPGETQYF,TGTGCCAGCAGCCCCGGTGGGCCAGGAGAGACCCAGTACTTC
-,TRBV7-9,once,TRBJ1-2,CASSLDEGDYYGYTF,TGTGCCAGCAGCTTAGATGAGGGCGACTACTATGGCTACACCTTC
TRBD1,TRBV30,-,TRBJ1-5,CAWTSTGGNPQHF,TGTGCCTGGACTTCGACAGGGGGTAATCCCCAGCATTTT
-,TRBV5-4,few,TRBJ1-4,CASSLAGLREKLFF,TGTGCCAGCAGCTTGGCAGGGTTGAGGGAAAAACTGTTTTTT
TRBD2,TRBV4-2,few,TRBJ2-3,CASSQVAGDTDTQYF,TGTGCCAGCAGCCAAGTTGCGGGGGACACAGATACGCAGTATTTT
TRBD1,TRBV10-1,-,TRBJ2-1,CASSGQGARVYEQFF,TGCGCCAGCAGTGGACAGGGGGCGCGGGTCTATGAGCAGTTCTTC
-,TRBV4-3,-,TRBJ2-1,CASSLLGQYNEQFF,TGCGCCAGCAGCCTACTAGGGCAGTACAATGAGCAGTTCTTC
TRBD2,TRBV4-1,once,TRBJ2-3,CASSQVASGGGEADTQYF,TGCGCCAGCAGCCAAGTGGCTAGCGGGGGCGGGGAGGCAGATACGCAGTATTTT
TRBD2,TRBV5-4,-,TRBJ2-3,CASEVAGEPIHTDTQYF,TGTGCCAGCGAGGTAGCGGGGGAGCCAATACACACAGATACGCAGTATTTT
TRBD2,TRBV5-4,-,TRBJ2-5,CASSFYPSGGNSLQETQYF,TGTGCCAGCAGCTTCTACCCTAGCGGGGGGAACTCCTTACAAGAGACCCAGTACTTC
-,TRBV5-6,once,TRBJ1-2,CASSLGHPNYGYTF,TGTGCCAGCAGCTTGGGGCACCCCAACTATGGCTACACCTTC
TRBD1,TRBV6-6,few,TRBJ2-2,CASRSGTGLAGELFF,TGTGCCAGCAGGTCGGGGACAGGGTTGGCCGGGGAGCTGTTTTTT
TRBD1,TRBV30,-,TRBJ1-3,CAWSVRRGRAGNTIYF,TGTGCCTGGAGTGTAAGAAGGGGGCGCGCTGGAAACACCATATATTTT
-,TRBV2,-,TRBJ2-7,CASREGQISYEQYF,TGTGCCAGCAGGGAGGGACAGATCTCCTACGAGCAGTACTTC
-,TRBV18,-,TRBJ2-7,CASSQQGTSYEQYF,TGTGCCAGCTCACAACAGGGGACTTCCTACGAGCAGTACTTC
-,TRBV7-8,-,TRBJ1-5,CASSRDISNQPQHF,TGTGCCAGCAGCCGCGACATTAGCAATCAGCCCCAGCATTTT
TRBD1,TRBV2,few,TRBJ2-2,CASMGRGLAGELFF,TGTGCCAGCATGGGCAGGGGGCTTGCCGGGGAGCTGTTTTTT
-,TRBV6-1,-,TRBJ2-7,CASSAGRGSYEQYF,TGTGCCAGCAGTGCAGGCAGGGGCTCCTACGAGCAGTACTTC
TRBD1,TRBV5-4,-,TRBJ2-3,CASSRQRGPTDTQYF,TGTGCCAGCAGCCGACAGAGGGGGCCCACAGATACGCAGTATTTT
TRBD1,TRBV19,-,TRBJ1-2,CASSYRGAFNYGYTF,TGTGCCAGTAGTTACAGGGGTGCATTTAACTATGGCTACACCTTC
-,TRBV29-1,-,TRBJ1-2,CSVGTGNGYPF,-
-,TRBV9,-,TRBJ1-2,CASSLTGGPGAGYTF,TGTGCCAGCAGCCTAACGGGGGGGCCTGGGGCCGGCTACACCTTC
TRBD1,TRBV19,few,TRBJ2-1,CASSDRGSYNEQFF,TGTGCCAGTTCCGACAGGGGGTCCTACAATGAGCAGTTCTTC
-,TRBV7-2,-,TRBJ2-7,CASSTQTKVSEQYF,TGTGCCAGCAGCACTCAAACTAAAGTCAGCGAGCAGTACTTC
TRBD2,TRBV4-3,few,TRBJ2-1,CASSQGQLAGEVNEQFF,TGCGCCAGCAGCCAAGGACAACTAGCGGGAGAGGTGAATGAGCAGTTCTTC
TRBD1,TRBV19,-,TRBJ1-1,CASGQGHTEAFF,TGTGCCAGTGGACAGGGCCACACTGAAGCTTTCTTT
TRBD2,TRBV4-3,-,TRBJ2-1,CASSQGLALEFNEQFF,TGCGCCAGCAGCCAGGGACTAGCGCTAGAGTTCAATGAGCAGTTCTTC
-,TRBV6-5,-,TRBJ1-1,CASSHMNTEAFF,TGTGCCAGCAGTCACATGAACACTGAAGCTTTCTTT
-,TRBV5-8,-,TRBJ1-2,CASSLSGEYGYTF,TGTGCCAGCAGCTTGTCGGGGGAATATGGCTACACCTTC
-,TRBV19,-,TRBJ2-1,CASSEVSYNEQFF,TGTGCCAGTAGTGAGGTCTCCTACAATGAGCAGTTCTTC
TRBD1,TRBV6-1,-,TRBJ1-2,CASSEKPGQGFGYTF,TGTGCCAGCAGTGAAAAACCGGGACAGGGGTTTGGCTACACCTTC
-,TRBV5-1,once,TRBJ2-2,CASSVGGRNTGELFF,TGCGCCAGCAGCGTCGGAGGACGGAACACCGGGGAGCTGTTTTTT